Sequencing of this T cell receptor beta chain was carried out in a study of blood T cell repertoires in COVID-19. The wider study: The United States, Italy and Spain provided the acute and convalescent COVID-19 samples. From T cells, B-cell-depleted T cells, or PBMCs came the material, which was cDNA or gDNA.

Using immunoSEQ multiplex PCR, the repertoire was profiled, and TCRdb retains in-frame clones only, with some absent. The sample carries some 200,000 clones, about 81% recorded once. V was clipped by 0 bases and J by 2 bases, with 10 bases between them. The CDR3 is 16 amino acids. The germline CDR1 and CDR2 sequences are KGHSH and LQKENI. Participants were aged roughly 18 to 90 years, lived in under 25 US areas, and enrolled virtually. Participants reported their clinical history, and cohort assignment relied on those reports. The sample taken for sequencing was PBMCs or T cells enriched from blood (not recorded which). The receptor was isolated from a man in his forties who had recovered from COVID-19. This sequence joins TRBV18 and TRBJ2-2; maybe TRBD2 (5 bases). The CDR3 loop reads CASSPPGRHNTGELFF. The CDR3 DNA follows: TGTGCCAGCTCACCACCGGGGAGACATAACACCGGGGAGCTGTTTTTT.